The 20 T cell receptor beta chains given below trace back to one sample, sequenced in a study of molecular identifiers for immune sequencing clone quantification. TCRdb itself ran the PCR reads through MiXCR, one entry per CDR3 protein. This table has about half a million distinct CDR3 sequences, 20% to 25% appearing once. The sample taken for sequencing was naive CD8+ T cells from blood, with Jurkat cell RNA spiked in. Described subset: FACS-sorted CD8+CD4-CCR7+CD45RA+ naive T cells. Receptor source: a human donor in good health. Some libraries in this study had Jurkat cell RNA spiked in.

The chain recombines TRBV14 with TRBJ2-5, with 13 bases fitting TRBD2. This CDR3 has 18 amino acids. V gave up 4 bases and J gave up 5 bases; unmatched junction bases: 13. The germline V gene has CDR1 SGHDN and CDR2 FVKESK. CDR3 protein: CASSRLSLPTSGRETQYF. As DNA, the CDR3 is TGTGCCAGCAGCCGCTTATCCCTACCGACTAGCGGGAGGGAGACCCAGTACTTC.

About this clonotype: Because it lacks the conserved phenylalanine or tryptophan at the end, this CDR3 is likely a read error. The V and J genes are TRBV7-6 and TRBJ2-3; TRBD2 agrees at 7 bases. V gave up 5 bases and J gave up 0 bases; unmatched junction bases: 5. Germline values: CDR1 SGHVS, CDR2 FNYEAQ. This CDR3 has 15 amino acids. The CDR3 DNA sequence: TGTGCCAGCAGCCGGACTAGTGAGAGCACAGATACGCAGTATTCT. It yields the protein CASSRTSESTDTQYS.

This chain joins TRBV27 and TRBJ1-5, with 9 bases lining up with TRBD1. This CDR3 is built from 18 residues. Unmatched junction bases numbered 12, after V lost 4 bases and J lost 2 bases. Germline V gene lookup returns CDR1 MNHEY and CDR2 SMNVEV (reference sequence). The CDR3, as DNA: TGTGCCAGCAGTTCGCTTCACAGGGGGCGGGTTGGCAATCAGCCCCAGCATTTT. This codes for CASSSLHRGRVGNQPQHF.

This clonotype has ten or more counts. As DNA, the CDR3 is TGTGCCAGCGAAGAGACTACTGAAGCTTTCTTT. Its protein is CASEETTEAFF. The J gene is TRBJ1-1, the V gene TRBV7-9; D not certain. This CDR3 region has 11 residues. Germline CDR1 and CDR2: SEHNR and FQNEAQ (reference sequence). The V gene lost 8 bases and the J gene lost 5 bases, with 9 bases spanning the gap.

A remark on this clonotype: The CDR3 carries no conserved terminal phenylalanine or tryptophan, so it likely arises from a read error. This chain uses TRBV6-5 with TRBJ1-2; 10 bases align to TRBD1. The CDR3 loop spans 13 amino acids. Germline trimming cut 6 bases from V and 6 bases from J; bases unmatched to any gene: 4. Germline V gene sequence: CDR1 MNHEY, CDR2 SVGAGI. Here the CDR3 reads CASRTGGEDGYTS. As DNA, the CDR3 is TGTGCCAGCAGGACAGGGGGCGAAGATGGCTACACCTCC.

The chain has TRBV4-1 and TRBJ2-2, with TRBD1 identical over 8 bases. This CDR3 region has 14 residues. Per the germline V gene, CDR1 is MGHRA and CDR2 is YSYEKL. V was pared by 4 bases and J by 5 bases, with 3 bases of the junction left unmatched. The CDR3 is CASSPTGETGELFF. The CDR3 DNA is TGCGCCAGCAGCCCGACAGGGGAAACCGGGGAGCTGTTTTTT.

The V gene is TRBV14, the J gene TRBJ2-1, with D tentatively TRBD2 (5 bases). The CDR3 is 14 residues long. Germline V gene lookup returns CDR1 SGHDN and CDR2 FVKESK. Trimming stripped 2 bases from V and 6 bases from J, with 11 bases between. The CDR3 spells CASSQLGAPNEQFF. CDR3 in DNA: TGTGCCAGCAGCCAACTGGGAGCTCCCAATGAGCAGTTCTTC.

In its sample, this clonotype was seen a few times. This chain links TRBV29-1 with TRBJ1-1; D call uncertain. This CDR3 spans 11 amino acids. Trimming took 7 bases from V and 7 from J, leaving 13 bases between them. CDR1 is SQVTM and CDR2 is ANQGSEA in the germline V gene. CDR3 nucleotides: TGCAGCGGGGTAGAATGGAGTGAAGCTTTCTTT. This translates into CSGVEWSEAFF.

Concerning this clonotype itself: The missing conserved phenylalanine or tryptophan at the end of this CDR3 makes a read error likely. The V and J genes are TRBV27 and TRBJ1-1; D call uncertain. The CDR3 totals 13 residues. Germline V CDR1 and CDR2: MNHEY, SMNVEV (reference sequence). Trimming took off 6 bases at V and 0 bases at J, with 8 bases between the two ends. The CDR3 here is CASRARMNTEAFL. CDR3 coding DNA: TGTGCCAGCAGGGCCAGGATGAACACTGAAGCTTTCCTT.

This clonotype was seen repeatedly, ten times or more. This rearrangement joins TRBV12-5 to TRBJ2-3; TRBD2 matches 7 bases. The CDR3 has 15 amino acids. The ends lost 1 base at V and 2 bases at J; junction bases unmatched: 3. Per germline, CDR1 LGHNT and CDR2 FRNRAP. CDR3 nucleotide sequence: TGTGCTAGTGGTTTGGCGGGAGGCAACACAGATACGCAGTATTTT. Residues: CASGLAGGNTDTQYF.

The CDR3 is CSARGPEVPGYTF. The DNA of the CDR3 is TGCAGTGCTAGAGGCCCCGAGGTCCCTGGCTACACCTTC. The chain uses TRBV20-1 and TRBJ1-2; D remains unclear. The CDR3 contains 13 residues. V gave up 1 base and J gave up 7 bases, with 13 bases separating them. CDR1 is DFQATT and CDR2 is SNEGSKA in the germline V gene (reference sequence).

This clonotype was found once. Since a much larger clone is just one base distant, this may be a read error. The CDR3 protein is CASSEQTNGNQPQHF. In DNA, the CDR3 is TGTGCCAGCAGTGAACAAACGAATGGCAATCAGCCCCAGCATTTT. This chain joins TRBV6-1 and TRBJ1-5; no firm D call. Germline V lookup: CDR1 MNHNS, CDR2 SASEGT. V lost 2 bases to trimming and J lost 2 bases, with 10 bases between them. This CDR3 is built from 15 residues.

The rearrangement uses TRBV12-3 or TRBV12-4 and TRBJ2-7; D is undetermined. This CDR3 region has 13 residues. The V gene lost 6 bases and the J gene lost 6 bases, with 15 bases spanning the gap. The CDR3, as DNA: TGTGCCAGCAGCCATCCCGAAATTTCCGAGCAGTACTTC. Amino acids: CASSHPEISEQYF.

The table lists this clonotype with many counts. The rearrangement uses TRBV7-9 and TRBJ2-2, with 7 bases fitting TRBD2. With V trimmed by 5 bases and J by 4 bases, 7 bases remained unmatched. The CDR3 runs to 15 residues. CDR1 and CDR2 (germline): SEHNR, FQNEAQ (reference sequence). The CDR3 DNA is TGTGCCAGCAGCCCGCGGGGGATGGGCACCGGGGAGCTGTTTTTT. It specifies CASSPRGMGTGELFF. Full variable domain (rest looked up from reference TRBV7-9 and TRBJ2-2): DTGVSQNPRHKITKRGQNVTFRCDPISEHNRLYWYRQTLGQGPEFLTYFQNEAQLEKSRLLSDRFSAERPKGSFSTLEIQRTEQGDSAMYLCASSPRGMGTGELFFGEGSRLTVL.

The genes are TRBV19 and TRBJ1-2, with a tentative D call TRBD1 (6 bases). The V end lost 1 base, the J end lost 6 bases, and 18 bases lay between the germline ends. Germline CDR1 and CDR2: LNHDA and SQIVND (reference sequence). The CDR3 length is 16 residues. The CDR3 DNA is TGTGCCAGTAGTATAGCGTTGGCAGGGGAGACGGATGGCTACACCTTC. It translates to CASSIALAGETDGYTF. The full variable domain, with the rest looked up from reference TRBV19 and TRBJ1-2, is DGGITQSPKYLFRKEGQNVTLSCEQNLNHDAMYWYRQDPGQGLRLIYYSQIVNDFQKGDIAEGYSVSREKKESFPLTVTSAQKNPTAFYLCASSIALAGETDGYTFGSGTRLTVV.

This clonotype occurred many times. In DNA, the CDR3 is TGTGCCAGCAGTTACAGGGGGCTTGAGCAGTTCTTC. This translates into CASSYRGLEQFF. The V and J genes are TRBV12-3 or TRBV12-4 and TRBJ2-1; 9 bases fit TRBD1. Trimming took 4 bases from V and 9 from J; bases not matched to a gene: 1. The CDR3 length is 12 residues.

The chain carries TRBV20-1 and TRBJ2-7; TRBD2 is a possible D gene (5 bases). This CDR3 spans 13 amino acids. Germline CDR1 and CDR2: DFQATT and SNEGSKA (reference sequence). In DNA, the CDR3 is TGCTCCACATACCCCGAGACTAATTACGAGCAGTACTTC. Amino acids: CSTYPETNYEQYF.

This clonotype showed up many times. V and J are TRBV29-1 and TRBJ2-3, with TRBD2 matching over 14 bases. Germline V lookup: CDR1 SQVTM, CDR2 ANQGSEA. The CDR3 sequence is 15 residues long. V dropped 4 bases and J dropped 4; count of bases not matched to a gene: 4. In DNA form, the CDR3 reads TGCAGCGTTGTCGGGGGACTAGCGGGGGCAGATACGCAGTATTTT. Translation: CSVVGGLAGADTQYF.

This clonotype occurred many times. The V gene is TRBV7-9, the J gene TRBJ2-7, with unresolved D. The V gene's germline CDR1 is SEHNR and CDR2 FQNEAQ (reference sequence). The CDR3 has 12 residues. V lost 5 bases, J lost 4 bases, and 9 bases lay in between. CDR3 sequence reads: CASSPNGYEQYF. The CDR3 DNA reads TGTGCCAGCAGCCCAAACGGGTACGAGCAGTACTTC.

This clonotype was counted many times. The rearrangement links TRBV20-1 to TRBJ2-3; 12 nucleotides agree with TRBD2. The V gene end was trimmed by 0 bases and the J gene end by 4 bases; junction bases not matched to a gene: 14. In germline, CDR1 is DFQATT, CDR2 SNEGSKA (reference sequence). CDR3 length: 19 amino acids. This chain's CDR3 is CSARDLAGGPGGLADTQYF. The CDR3 DNA reads TGCAGTGCTAGAGATCTAGCGGGAGGGCCTGGTGGGTTGGCAGATACGCAGTATTTT.